This TCR beta chain was recovered during a study of T cells in Graves' hyperthyroidism and ophthalmopathy. The CDR3 loop spans 14 amino acids. Germline V gives CDR1 LGHNA, CDR2 YNFKEQ. Trimming left V 6 bases short and J 8 bases short, with 19 bases between. Regions amplified from RNA transcripts were the TCR beta CDR3 regions. In the first-round RT-PCR of the TCR CDR3, the HTBI primer set was used. TCRdb fed the multiplex PCR reads into MiXCR, producing one record per CDR3 protein. There are nearly 750,000 distinct CDR3 sequences in the sample; about 35% occur only once, and about a third lies in the top ten.

The J gene is TRBJ1-2, the V gene TRBV4-2; a weak D match, TRBD1 (5 bases). Specimen: blood. This receptor was obtained from a woman aged 35 to 49 with Graves' hyperthyroidism. Written as DNA, the CDR3 is TGTGCCAGCAGTTTGAGGCCAGGGATAGAAGGCTACACCTTC. Amino acid sequence: CASSLRPGIEGYTF.